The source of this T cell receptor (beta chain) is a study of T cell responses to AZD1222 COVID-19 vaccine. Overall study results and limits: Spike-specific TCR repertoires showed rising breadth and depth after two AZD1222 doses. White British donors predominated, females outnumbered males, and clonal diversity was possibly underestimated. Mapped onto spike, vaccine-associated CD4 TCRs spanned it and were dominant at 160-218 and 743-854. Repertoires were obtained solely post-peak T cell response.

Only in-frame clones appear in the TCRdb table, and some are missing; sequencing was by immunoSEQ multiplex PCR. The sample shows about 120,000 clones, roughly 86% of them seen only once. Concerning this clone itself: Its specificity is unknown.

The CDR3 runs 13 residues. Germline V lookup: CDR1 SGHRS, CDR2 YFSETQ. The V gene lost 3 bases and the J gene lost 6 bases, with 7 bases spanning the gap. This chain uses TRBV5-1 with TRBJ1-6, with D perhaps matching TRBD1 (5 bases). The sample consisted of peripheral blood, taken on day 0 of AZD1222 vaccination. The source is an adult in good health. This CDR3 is CASSWGVNSPLHF. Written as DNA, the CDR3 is TGCGCCAGCAGCTGGGGGGTTAATTCACCCCTCCACTTT. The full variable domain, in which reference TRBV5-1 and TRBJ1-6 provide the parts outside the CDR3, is KAGVTQTPRYLIKTRGQQVTLSCSPISGHRSVSWYQQTPGQGLQFLFEYFSETQRNKGNFPGRFSGRQFSNSRSEMNVSTLELGDSALYLCASSWGVNSPLHFGNGTRLTVT.